This T cell receptor (beta chain) was sequenced in a study of shared clonotypes between healthy human individuals. Study-wide background: In total, the donors were a couple of women and three men aged 18 to 49. CD8 memory received one plate per donor, CD8 naive two, CD4 memory three and CD4 naive three.

The protocol was immunoSEQ multiplex PCR, while the TCRdb copy is restricted to in-frame clones and leaves out a portion. Among 1 million to 1.2 million clones listed, approximately 80% were seen once. Comments on this clone: Antigen: not known.

General study points: Naive CD4 clonotypes were shared across a handful of donors at roughly 4.6%.

The ends lost 7 bases at V and 9 bases at J; junction bases unmatched: 16. CDR3 length: 16 residues. Germline CDR1 and CDR2: SNHLY and FYNNEI. The V gene is TRBV2, the J gene TRBJ2-1; 9 nucleotides match TRBD2. The source of this sequence is a man between 18 and 35 years old in good health. Some clones in this sample may be carry-over from other donors' samples. The sample was memory CD4+ T cells from PBMCs. Subset specified: CD45RA-negative fraction. CDR3 nucleotide sequence: TGTGCCAGCAAGGTACCCCCCGCGGGAGGGCCGAGTGAGCAGTTCTTC. This encodes CASKVPPAGGPSEQFF.